This T cell receptor (beta chain) was identified during a study of post-analysis software for immune sequencing data. Between the trimmed V and J ends, which lost 7 bases and 4 bases, there was a span of 19 bases. Germline lookup yields CDR1 DFQATT and CDR2 SNEGSKA (reference sequence). There are 14 residues in the CDR3. Study observations and caveats: TRBV5-6, TRBV5-1 and TRBV20-1 were among 4 or 5 TRBV segments more frequent in patients than controls. Significantly decreased normalized Chao1 diversity was recorded for multiple sclerosis patients relative to controls.

Tagging with unique molecular identifiers was a feature of the TCR beta cDNA libraries. TCRdb reanalysed the PCR reads using MiXCR and keeps one entry per CDR3 protein. Of approximately 660,000 distinct CDR3 sequences listed, around 60% are singletons. As concerns this clonotype: Its antigen is unidentified.

Source material: blood. The chain links TRBV20-1 to TRBJ2-5; perhaps TRBD1 as D (6 bases). This receptor was taken from a girl aged 2 to 9 with multiple sclerosis. The CDR3 DNA sequence: TGCAGTGGGGCAGGGACAAGTTGGGGAGAGACCCAGTACTTC. It translates to CSGAGTSWGETQYF.